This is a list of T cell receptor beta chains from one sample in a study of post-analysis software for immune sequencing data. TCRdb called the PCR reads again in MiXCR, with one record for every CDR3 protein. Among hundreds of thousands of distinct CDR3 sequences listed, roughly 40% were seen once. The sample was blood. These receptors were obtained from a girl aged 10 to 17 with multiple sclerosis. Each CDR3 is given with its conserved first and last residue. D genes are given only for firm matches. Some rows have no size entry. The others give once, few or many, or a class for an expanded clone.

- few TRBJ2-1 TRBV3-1 TGTGCCAGCAGCCCTCGACCAGACAATGAGCAGTTCTTC CASSPRPDNEQFF
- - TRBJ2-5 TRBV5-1 TGCGCCAGCAGCCCCAGCGGAGGGGTCCAAGAGACCCAGTACTTC CASSPSGGVQETQYF
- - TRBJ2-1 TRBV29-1 TGCAGCGTTACGAGTAGCTCCTACAATGAGCAGTTCTTC CSVTSSSYNEQFF
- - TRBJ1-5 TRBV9 TGTGCCAGCAGCGTAGGTCTAGGGTCCAATCAGCCCCAGCATTTT CASSVGLGSNQPQHF
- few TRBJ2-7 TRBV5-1 TGCGCCAGCAGCTTGATTCCGGACAGCTACGAGCAGTACTTC CASSLIPDSYEQYF
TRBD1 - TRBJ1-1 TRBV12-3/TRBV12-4 TGTGCCAGCAGTCCCGGACAGGGGTGGGCGGCTGAAGCTTTCTTT CASSPGQGWAAEAFF
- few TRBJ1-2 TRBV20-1 TGCAGTGCTAGAGATCAGTTTTTTAACTATGGCTACACCTTC CSARDQFFNYGYTF
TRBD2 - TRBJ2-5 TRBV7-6 TGTGCCAGCAGCTTAGAGGGGACTAGTTCTCTAGAGACCCAGTACTTC CASSLEGTSSLETQYF
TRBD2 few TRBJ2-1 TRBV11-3 TGTGCCAGCAGCGCGGCTAGCGGGATCTACAATGAGCAGTTCTTC CASSAASGIYNEQFF
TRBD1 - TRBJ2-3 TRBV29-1 TGCAGCGTATCGGACAGGGGTATAGGAGATACGCAGTATTTT CSVSDRGIGDTQYF
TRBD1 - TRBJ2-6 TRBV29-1 TGCAGCGTTGGGGGGACAGCCTCTGGGGCCAACGTCCTGACTTTC CSVGGTASGANVLTF